The source of this TCR beta chain is a study of blood T cells in healthy people across ages. About the study: In model experiments, template switching was able to capture about one barcoded beta molecule for every two T cells that were present. General study results and limits: Any changes in expanded clonotypes were possibly confounded, as donor CMV status remained unknown.

Together with a sample-barcoded 5' primer, a J-beta primer mix was included in a second PCR lasting 7 to 11 cycles. A minimum of 3 million CDR3-containing paired-end reads was obtained for each sample. A single record per CDR3 protein comes from TCRdb applying MiXCR to the 5' RACE reads. The sample carries 630,000 or so distinct CDR3 sequences, roughly 32% recorded once. Drawing of peripheral blood yielded ten milliliters from each donor. The CDR3 covers 11 residues. V was clipped by 7 bases and J by 0 bases, with 7 bases between them. Germline V lookup: CDR1 SQVTM, CDR2 ANQGSEA. This clonotype was picked up many times. Its antigen remains unidentified.

The sequence was obtained from a woman older than 75 in good health. Sequencing used blood. The chain couples TRBV29-1 to TRBJ2-7; unclear D gene. CDR3 in amino acids: CSALGSYEQYF. CDR3 DNA: TGCAGCGCCCTCGGCTCCTACGAGCAGTACTTC.